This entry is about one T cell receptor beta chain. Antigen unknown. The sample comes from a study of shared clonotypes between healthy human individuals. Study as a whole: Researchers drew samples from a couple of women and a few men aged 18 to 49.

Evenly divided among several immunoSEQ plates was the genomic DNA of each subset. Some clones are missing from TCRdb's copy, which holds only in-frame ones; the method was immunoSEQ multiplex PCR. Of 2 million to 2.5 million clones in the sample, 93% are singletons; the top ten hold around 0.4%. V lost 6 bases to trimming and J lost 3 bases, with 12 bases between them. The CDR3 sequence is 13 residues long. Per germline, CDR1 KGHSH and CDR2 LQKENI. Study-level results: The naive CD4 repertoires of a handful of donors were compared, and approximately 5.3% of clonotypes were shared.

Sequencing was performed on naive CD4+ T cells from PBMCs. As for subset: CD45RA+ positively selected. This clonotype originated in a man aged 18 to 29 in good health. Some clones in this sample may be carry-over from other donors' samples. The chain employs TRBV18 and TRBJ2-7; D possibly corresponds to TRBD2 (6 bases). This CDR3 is CASSPGLHYEQYF. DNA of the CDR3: TGTGCCAGCTCGCCGGGACTCCACTACGAGCAGTACTTC. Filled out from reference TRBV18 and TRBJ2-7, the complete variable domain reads NAGVMQNPRHLVRRRGQEARLRCSPMKGHSHVYWYRQLPEEGLKFMVYLQKENIIDESGMPKERFSAEFPKEGPSILRIQQVVRGDSAAYFCASSPGLHYEQYFGPGTRLTVT.